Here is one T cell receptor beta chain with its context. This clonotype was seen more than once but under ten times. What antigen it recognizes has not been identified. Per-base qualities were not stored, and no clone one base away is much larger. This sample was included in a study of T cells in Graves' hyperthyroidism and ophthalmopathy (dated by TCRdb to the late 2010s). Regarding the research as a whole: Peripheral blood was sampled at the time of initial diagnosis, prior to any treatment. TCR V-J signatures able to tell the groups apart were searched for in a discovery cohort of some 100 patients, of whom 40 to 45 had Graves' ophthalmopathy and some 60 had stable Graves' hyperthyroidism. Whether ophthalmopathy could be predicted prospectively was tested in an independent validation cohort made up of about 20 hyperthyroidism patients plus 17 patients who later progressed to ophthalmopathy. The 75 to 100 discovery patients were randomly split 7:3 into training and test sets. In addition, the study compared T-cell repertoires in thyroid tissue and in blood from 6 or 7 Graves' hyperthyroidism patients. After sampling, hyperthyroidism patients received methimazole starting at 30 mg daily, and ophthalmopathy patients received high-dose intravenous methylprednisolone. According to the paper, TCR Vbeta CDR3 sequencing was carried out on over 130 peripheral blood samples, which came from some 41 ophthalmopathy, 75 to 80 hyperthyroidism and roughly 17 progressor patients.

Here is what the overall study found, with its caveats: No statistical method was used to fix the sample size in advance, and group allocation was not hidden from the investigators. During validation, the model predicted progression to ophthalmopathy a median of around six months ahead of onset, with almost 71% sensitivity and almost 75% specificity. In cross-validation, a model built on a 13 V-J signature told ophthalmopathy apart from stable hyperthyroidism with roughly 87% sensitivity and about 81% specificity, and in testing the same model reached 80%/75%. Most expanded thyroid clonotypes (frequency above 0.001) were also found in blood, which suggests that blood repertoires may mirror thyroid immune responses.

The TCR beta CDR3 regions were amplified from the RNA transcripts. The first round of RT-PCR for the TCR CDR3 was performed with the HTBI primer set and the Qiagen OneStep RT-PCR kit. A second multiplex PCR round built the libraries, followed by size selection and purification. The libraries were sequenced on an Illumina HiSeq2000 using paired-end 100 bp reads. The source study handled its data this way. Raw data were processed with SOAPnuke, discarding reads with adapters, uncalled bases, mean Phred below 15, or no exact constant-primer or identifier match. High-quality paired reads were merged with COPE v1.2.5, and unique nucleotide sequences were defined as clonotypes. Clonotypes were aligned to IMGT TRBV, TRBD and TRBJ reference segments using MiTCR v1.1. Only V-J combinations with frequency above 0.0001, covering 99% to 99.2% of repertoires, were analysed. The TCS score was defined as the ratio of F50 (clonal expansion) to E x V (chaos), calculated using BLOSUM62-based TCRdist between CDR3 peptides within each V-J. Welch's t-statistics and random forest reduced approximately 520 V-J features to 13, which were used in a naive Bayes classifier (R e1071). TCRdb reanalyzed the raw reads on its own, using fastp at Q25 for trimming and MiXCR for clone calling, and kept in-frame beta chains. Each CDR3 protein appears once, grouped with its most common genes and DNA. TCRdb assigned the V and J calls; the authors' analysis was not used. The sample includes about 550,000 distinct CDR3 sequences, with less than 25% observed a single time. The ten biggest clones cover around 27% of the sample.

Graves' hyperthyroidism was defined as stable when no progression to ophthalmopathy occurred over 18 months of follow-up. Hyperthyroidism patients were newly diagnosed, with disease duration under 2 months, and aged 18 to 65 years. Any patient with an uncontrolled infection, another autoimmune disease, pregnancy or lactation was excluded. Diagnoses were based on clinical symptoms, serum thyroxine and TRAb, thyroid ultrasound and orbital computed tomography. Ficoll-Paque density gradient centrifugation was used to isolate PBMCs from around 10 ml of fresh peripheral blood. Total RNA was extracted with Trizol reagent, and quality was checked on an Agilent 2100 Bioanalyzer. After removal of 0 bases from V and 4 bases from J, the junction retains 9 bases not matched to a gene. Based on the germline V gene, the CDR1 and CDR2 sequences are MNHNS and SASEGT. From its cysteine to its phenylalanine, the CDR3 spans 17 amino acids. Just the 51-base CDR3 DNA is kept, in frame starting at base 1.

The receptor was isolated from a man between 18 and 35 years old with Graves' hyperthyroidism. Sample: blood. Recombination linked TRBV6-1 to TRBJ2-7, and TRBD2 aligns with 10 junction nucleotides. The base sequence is TGTGCCAGCAGTGAAGCATTGGGACTAGCGATAGCTTACGAGCAGTACTTC. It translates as CASSEALGLAIAYEQYF.